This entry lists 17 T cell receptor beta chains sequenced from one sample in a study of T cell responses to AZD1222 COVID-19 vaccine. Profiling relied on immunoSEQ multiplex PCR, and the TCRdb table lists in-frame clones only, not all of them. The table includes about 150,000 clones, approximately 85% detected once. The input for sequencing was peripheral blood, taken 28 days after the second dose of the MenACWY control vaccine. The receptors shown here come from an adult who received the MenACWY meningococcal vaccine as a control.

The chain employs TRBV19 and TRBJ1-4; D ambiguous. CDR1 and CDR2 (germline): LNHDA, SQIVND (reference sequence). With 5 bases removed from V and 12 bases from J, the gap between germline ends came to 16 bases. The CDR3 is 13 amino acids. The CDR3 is CASSHYNREELFF. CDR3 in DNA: TGTGCCAGTAGTCATTATAACCGGGAAGAACTGTTTTTT.

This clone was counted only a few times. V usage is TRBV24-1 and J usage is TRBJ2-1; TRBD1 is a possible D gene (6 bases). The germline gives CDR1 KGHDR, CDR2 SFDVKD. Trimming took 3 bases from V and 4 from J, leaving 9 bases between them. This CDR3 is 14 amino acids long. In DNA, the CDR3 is TGTGCCACCAGTGATATAGACAGGTACAATGAGCAGTTCTTC. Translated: CATSDIDRYNEQFF.

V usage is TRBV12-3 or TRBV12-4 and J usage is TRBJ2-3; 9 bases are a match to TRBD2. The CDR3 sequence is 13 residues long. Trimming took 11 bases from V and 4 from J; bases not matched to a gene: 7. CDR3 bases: TGTGCCGGGTCGCGGGGGGGATCAGATACGCAGTATTTT. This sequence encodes CAGSRGGSDTQYF.

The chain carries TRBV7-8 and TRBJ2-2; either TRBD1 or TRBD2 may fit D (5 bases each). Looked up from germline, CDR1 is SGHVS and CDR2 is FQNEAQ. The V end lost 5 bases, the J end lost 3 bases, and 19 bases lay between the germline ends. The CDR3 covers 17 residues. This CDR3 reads CASSRPPGSIYTGELFF. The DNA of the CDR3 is TGTGCCAGCAGCCGACCCCCAGGGAGTATTTACACCGGGGAGCTGTTTTTT.

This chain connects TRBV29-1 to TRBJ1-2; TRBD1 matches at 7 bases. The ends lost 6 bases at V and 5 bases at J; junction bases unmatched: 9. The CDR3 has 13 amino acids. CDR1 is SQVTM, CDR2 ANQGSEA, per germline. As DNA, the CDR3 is TGCAGCGTAGGGGACAGCCCACGGTATGGCTACACCTTC. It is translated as CSVGDSPRYGYTF. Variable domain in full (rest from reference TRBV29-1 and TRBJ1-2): SAVISQKPSRDICQRGTSLTIQCQVDSQVTMMFWYRQQPGQSLTLIATANQGSEATYESGFVIDKFPISRPNLTFSTLTVSNMSPEDSSIYLCSVGDSPRYGYTFGSGTRLTVV.

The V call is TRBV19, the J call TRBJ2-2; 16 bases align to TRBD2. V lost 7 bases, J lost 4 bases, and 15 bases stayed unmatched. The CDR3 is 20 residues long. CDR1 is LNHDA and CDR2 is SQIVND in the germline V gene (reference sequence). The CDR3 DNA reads TGTGCCAGTAAAACCAACCCGGGACTAGCGGGAGGGCCGGCCACCGGGGAGCTGTTTTTT. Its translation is CASKTNPGLAGGPATGELFF.

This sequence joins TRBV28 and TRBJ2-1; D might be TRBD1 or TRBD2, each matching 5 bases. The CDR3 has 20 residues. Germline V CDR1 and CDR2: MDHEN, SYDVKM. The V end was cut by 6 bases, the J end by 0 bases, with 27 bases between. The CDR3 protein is CASSSSGRHYIESSYNEQFF. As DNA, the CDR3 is TGTGCCAGCAGCAGTTCGGGGCGCCATTATATCGAAAGCTCCTACAATGAGCAGTTCTTC.

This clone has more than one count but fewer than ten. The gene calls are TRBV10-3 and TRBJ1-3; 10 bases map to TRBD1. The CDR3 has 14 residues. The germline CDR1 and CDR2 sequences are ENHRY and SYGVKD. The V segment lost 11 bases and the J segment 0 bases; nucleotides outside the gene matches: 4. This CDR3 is CAGGDRGSGNTIYF. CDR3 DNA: TGTGCCGGTGGGGACAGGGGCTCTGGAAACACCATATATTTT.

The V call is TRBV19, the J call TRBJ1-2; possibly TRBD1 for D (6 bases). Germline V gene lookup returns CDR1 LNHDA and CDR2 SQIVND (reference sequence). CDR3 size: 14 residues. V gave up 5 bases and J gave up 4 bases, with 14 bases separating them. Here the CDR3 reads CASSSRGQFYGYTF. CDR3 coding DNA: TGTGCCAGTAGTTCCCGCGGACAGTTCTATGGCTACACCTTC.

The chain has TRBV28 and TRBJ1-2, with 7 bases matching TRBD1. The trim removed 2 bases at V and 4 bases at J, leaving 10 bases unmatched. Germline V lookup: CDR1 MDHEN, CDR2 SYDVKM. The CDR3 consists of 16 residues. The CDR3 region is CASSLGYRGSVYGYTF. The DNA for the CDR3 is TGTGCCAGCAGTTTAGGCTACAGGGGCTCGGTCTATGGCTACACCTTC.

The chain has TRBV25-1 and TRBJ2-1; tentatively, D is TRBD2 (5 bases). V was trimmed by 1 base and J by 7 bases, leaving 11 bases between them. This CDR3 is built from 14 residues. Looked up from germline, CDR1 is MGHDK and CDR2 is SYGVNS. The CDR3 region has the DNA TGTGCCAGCAGTGAATTGAGGGTGTCGAATGAGCAGTTCTTC. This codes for CASSELRVSNEQFF.

The CDR3: CASSTESGAPLHF. The CDR3, as DNA: TGTGCCAGCTCAACCGAGAGCGGGGCACCCCTCCACTTT. The chain carries TRBV6-5 and TRBJ1-6; no definite D call. CDR1 and CDR2 (germline): MNHEY, SVGAGI. The CDR3 is 13 residues long. Trimming left V 8 bases short and J 11 bases short, with 16 bases between.

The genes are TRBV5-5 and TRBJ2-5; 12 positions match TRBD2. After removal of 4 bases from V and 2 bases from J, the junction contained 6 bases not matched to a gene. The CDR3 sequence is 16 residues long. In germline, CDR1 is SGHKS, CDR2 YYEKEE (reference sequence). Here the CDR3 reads CASSLLAGGGQETQYF. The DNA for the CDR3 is TGTGCCAGCAGCCTACTAGCGGGGGGAGGGCAAGAGACCCAGTACTTC.

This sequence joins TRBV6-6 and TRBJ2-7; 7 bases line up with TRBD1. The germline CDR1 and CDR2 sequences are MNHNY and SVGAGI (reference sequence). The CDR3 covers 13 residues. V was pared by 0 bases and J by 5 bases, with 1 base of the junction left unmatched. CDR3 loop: CASSYSGQDEQYV. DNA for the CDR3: TGTGCCAGCAGTTACTCTGGACAGGACGAGCAGTACGTC.

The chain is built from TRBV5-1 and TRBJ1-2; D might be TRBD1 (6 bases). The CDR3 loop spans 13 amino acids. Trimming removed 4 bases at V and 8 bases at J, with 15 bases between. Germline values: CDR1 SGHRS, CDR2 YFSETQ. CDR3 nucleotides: TGCGCCAGCAGCCTTGGGCCAGGGGAAGGCTACACCTTC. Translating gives CASSLGPGEGYTF.

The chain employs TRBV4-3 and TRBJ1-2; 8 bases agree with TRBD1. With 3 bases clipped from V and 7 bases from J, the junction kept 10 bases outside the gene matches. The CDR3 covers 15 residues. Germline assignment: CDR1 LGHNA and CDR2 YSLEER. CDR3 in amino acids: CASSQGGQGAFGYTF. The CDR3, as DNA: TGCGCCAGCAGCCAGGGTGGACAGGGCGCGTTTGGCTACACCTTC.

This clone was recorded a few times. For the CDR3, the DNA is TGTGCCAGCAGCTTCCACTACGAGCAGTACTTC. This sequence encodes CASSFHYEQYF. This chain uses TRBV5-8 with TRBJ2-7; D remains ambiguous. Per the germline V gene, CDR1 is SGHTS and CDR2 is YDEGEE. Trimming pared 2 bases from V and 3 bases from J, leaving 3 bases between. CDR3 length: 11 residues.